This entry concerns a single T cell receptor beta chain. No cognate antigen has been identified for it. Within one base of it there is no much larger clone, and no base qualities were kept. The sample belongs to a study of tumor-infiltrating lymphocytes in localized non-small cell lung cancer (dated by TCRdb to 2020 to 2023). General notes on the study: The cohort included patients whose samples were collected after neoadjuvant chemotherapy, as well as both smokers and never-smokers and several histologies. A total of around 50 patients were part of the paired comparison of immunoSEQ T-cell fraction between tumor and uninvolved lung. In total, the ICON cohort consisted of 150 surgical patients with localized non-small cell lung cancer who had their tumors resected. Alongside flow cytometry, multiplex immunofluorescence, RNA-seq, exome sequencing and proteomics, TCR sequencing was applied to the same patients as one of several integrated assays. Each patient provided resected tumor tissue plus uninvolved lung tissue from the same patient, with the uninvolved lung tissue described as non-adjacent to the tumor.

TCR sequencing with the immunoSEQ assay provided the T-cell fraction in tumor and uninvolved lung tissue. The original pipeline was this. For survival analysis, patients were split into high (upper tertile) and low (lower two tertiles) T-cell fraction groups and compared by log-rank test. A signed-rank test was used to check for differences in T-cell fraction between paired tumor and uninvolved lung. The source is immuneACCESS, and TCRdb retained only in-frame sequences with V and J called. Part of the clones is not carried over; for the studies checked, unresolved V genes explain less than half of this, and the remainder is unexplained. The V and J calls and the clone size are those of that table, but D and trimming were determined from the DNA. Within this sample are about 9,800 clones, with less than 75% of them counted one time only. Less than 25% of the sample is in the top ten clones. The first patient joined ICON in April 2016, and enrollment wrapped up when the last patient was enrolled in September 2018. In a subcohort of 60 to 85 patients, fresh tumor and matched uninvolved tissue were collected for in-depth immune analyses, with TCR sequencing among those analyses. DNA isolated from bulk tissue, without cell sorting, was used for TCR sequencing.

Overall results and qualifications from the work: Different pieces of the same tissue were used for different assays, so technical variation could not be separated from intratumor heterogeneity. TCRbeta sequencing supported higher T cell infiltration in tumors than in uninvolved lung tissue, consistent with immunofluorescence CD3 counts. No difference in TCR-derived T-cell fraction was observed between the flow cytometry-defined immunotypes IM1 (good prognosis) and IM2 (poor prognosis). Assay coverage differed among patients according to how much tissue was available, so only a subset of the cohort had TCR sequencing. No association of tumor T-cell fraction from TCR sequencing with recurrence-free survival was found (p = 0.61).

Its CDR3 holds 13 amino acids, cysteine through phenylalanine. Only the CDR3 DNA is retained, 39 bases long and in frame from the first base. The germline V gene (reference sequence) provides CDR1 LNHNV and CDR2 YYDKDF. V and J are truncated by 3 bases and 6 bases respectively, leaving an intervening sequence of 9 bases. The specimen sequenced was lung tumor tissue. The clonotype originates from a human donor with non-small cell lung cancer. The chain links TRBV15 with TRBJ1-5, and TRBD1 may be the D gene, going by 5 matching bases. DNA sequence: TGTGCCACCAGCAGCATGGGGGGTCAGCCCCAGCATTTT. It encodes CATSSMGGQPQHF.